This T cell receptor beta chain was found in a study of T-cell memory formation after mild COVID-19. CDR1 and CDR2 (germline): PRHDT, FYEKMQ (reference sequence). The length of the CDR3 is 13 residues. V dropped 1 base and J dropped 5 bases, with 8 bases sitting between them. Regarding the study as a whole: Memory from before infection featured some responding clones, which suggests cross-reactive memory joined. Second-wave clones peaking on day 37 lacked confirmed SARS-CoV-2 specificity. Most CD4+ clones that shrank were in CM and EM, while CD8+ ones turned up in EMRA.

From the 5' RACE reads, TCRdb called clonotypes with MiXCR, one entry per CDR3 protein. The table lists 350,000 to 500,000 distinct CDR3 sequences, more than 20% of them singletons, with about an eighth in the top ten. Details on this clonotype: As yet, its antigen is unknown.

Sequencing was performed on PBMCs or a T cell subset sorted from them (not recorded which). This sequence originates from an adult woman who had mild COVID-19 (a few samples of this study predate the infection). Cell type and time point are not known. The genes are TRBV13 and TRBJ2-5; D not certain. CDR3 coding DNA: TGTGCCAGCAGCTTAGTAGGTGTGGAGACCCAGTACTTC. It is translated as CASSLVGVETQYF.